The rows below give T cell receptor beta chains drawn from one sample of a study of sequential checkpoint blockade in melanoma. Assay used: immunoSEQ multiplex PCR; TCRdb lists only in-frame clones, some missing. This sample has 20,000 to 25,000 clones, with approximately 82% found just once. The sequencing here drew on CD8+ T cells sorted from blood (inferred from file names), taken from a patient given nivolumab and ipilimumab in sequence. The receptor set was obtained from a human donor with melanoma. The CDR3 runs from the conserved cysteine through the conserved F or W. The D gene is left open where the match is weak. Size tells how often a clone was seen (once, few, many) or the class of an expanded clone, and some rows leave it out.

V	J	D	size	DNA	CDR3
TRBV28	TRBJ2-7	NA	NA	TGTGCCAGCAGCTTGGGACTCCCGGCCTACGAGCAGTACTTC	CASSLGLPAYEQYF
TRBV28	TRBJ1-5	NA	NA	TGTGCCAGCAGACAGGGAGGGTCATATAGCAATCAGCCCCAGCATTTT	CASRQGGSYSNQPQHF
TRBV28	TRBJ1-5	NA	NA	TGTGCCAGCAGCTTCAGTTATGTGTCCAATCAGCCCCAGCATTTT	CASSFSYVSNQPQHF
TRBV7-9	TRBJ2-5	NA	NA	TGTGCCAGCAGCTTAGCCCAAGTCGCAGGAGGGACCCAGTACTTC	CASSLAQVAGGTQYF
TRBV6-1	TRBJ2-6	NA	NA	TGTGCCAGCGGGCTCACTTCTGGGGCCAACGTCCTGACTTTC	CASGLTSGANVLTF
TRBV7-9	TRBJ2-7	NA	NA	TGTGCCAGCAGCTTAGTAATCTCCTCCTACGAGCAGTACTTC	CASSLVISSYEQYF
TRBV6-5	TRBJ1-2	NA	NA	TGTGCCAGCAGCCCAGGTTATGGCTACACCTTC	CASSPGYGYTF
TRBV28	TRBJ2-6	NA	once	TGTGCCAGCCATTCTGGGGCCAACGTCCTGACTTTC	CASHSGANVLTF
TRBV20-1	TRBJ2-7	NA	NA	TGCAGTGCTACTTTCTCGGAGCGGCAGTACTTC	CSATFSERQYF
TRBV15	TRBJ2-3	NA	NA	TGTGCCACCAGCAGATCCGGACAGACCCCTAGCACAGATACGCAGTATTTT	CATSRSGQTPSTDTQYF
TRBV27	TRBJ2-6	NA	NA	TGTGCCAGCAAGCCGACAGGCTCTGGGGCCAACGTCCTGACTTTC	CASKPTGSGANVLTF
TRBV28	TRBJ2-2	TRBD1	NA	TGTGCCAGCAGACCGGGACAGGTGAACACCGGGGAGCTGTTTTTT	CASRPGQVNTGELFF
TRBV6-6	TRBJ2-7	TRBD1	NA	TGTGCCAGCAGCCGGGACAGGAGCTACGAGCAGTACTTC	CASSRDRSYEQYF
TRBV10-1	TRBJ2-3	TRBD2	NA	TGCGCCAGCAGTGGAATTAGCGGGAGCACAGATACGCAGTATTTT	CASSGISGSTDTQYF
TRBV5-4	TRBJ2-5	TRBD2	once	TGTGCCAGCAGCTTCTCTAGCGGGGGGGGAGGGGAGACCCAGTACTTC	CASSFSSGGGGETQYF
TRBV6-5	TRBJ2-7	NA	NA	TGTGCCAGCAGTATGGGGGCAGGGAGACACGAGCAGTACTTC	CASSMGAGRHEQYF
TRBV30	TRBJ2-7	NA	NA	TGTGCCTGGAGCATTTACTCCTATTACGAGCAGTACTTC	CAWSIYSYYEQYF
TRBV6-1	TRBJ2-7	TRBD1	few	TGTGCCAGCAGTGTACACCGGGACAGGGAAATCAAATACGAGCAGTACTTC	CASSVHRDREIKYEQYF
TRBV29-1	TRBJ2-7	NA	NA	TGCAGCGTTTGGACAGTACCCTACGAGCAGTACTTC	CSVWTVPYEQYF
TRBV7-8	TRBJ1-5	NA	NA	TGTGCCAGCAGCTTAGCGCAGGCACAGTTCAATCAGCCCCAGCATTTT	CASSLAQAQFNQPQHF
TRBV28	TRBJ2-7	NA	NA	TGTGCCAGCAGTTCTCCCGGGACTCTCTCGTTGGAGCAGTACTTC	CASSSPGTLSLEQYF
TRBV7-2	TRBJ1-5	NA	NA	TGTGCCAGCAGCTTAGGCGGAGATAGCAATCAGCCCCAGCATTTT	CASSLGGDSNQPQHF
TRBV7-2	TRBJ2-1	TRBD2	NA	TGTGCCAGCAGCTTAGATTCGGGGGGGCGGGTCAATGAGCAGTTCTTC	CASSLDSGGRVNEQFF